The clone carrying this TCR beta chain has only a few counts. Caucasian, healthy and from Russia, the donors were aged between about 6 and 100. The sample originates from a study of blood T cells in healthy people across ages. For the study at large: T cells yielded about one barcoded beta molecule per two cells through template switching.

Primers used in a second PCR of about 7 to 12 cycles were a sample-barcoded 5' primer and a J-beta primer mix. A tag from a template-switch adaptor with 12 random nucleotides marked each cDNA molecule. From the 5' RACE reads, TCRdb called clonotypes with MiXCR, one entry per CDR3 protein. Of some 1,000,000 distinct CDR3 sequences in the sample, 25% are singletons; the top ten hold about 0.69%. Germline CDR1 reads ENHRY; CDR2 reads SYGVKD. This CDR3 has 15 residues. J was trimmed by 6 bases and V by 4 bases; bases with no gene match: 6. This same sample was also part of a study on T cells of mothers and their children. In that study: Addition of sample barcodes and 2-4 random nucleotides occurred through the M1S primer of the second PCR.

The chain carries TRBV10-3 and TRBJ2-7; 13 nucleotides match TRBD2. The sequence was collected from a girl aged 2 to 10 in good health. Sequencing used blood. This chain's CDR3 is CAISGGLAGAVEQYF. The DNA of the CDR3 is TGTGCCATCAGTGGAGGACTAGCGGGAGCAGTCGAGCAGTACTTC.